These T cell receptor beta chains were read from a single sample in a study of blood T cell repertoires in COVID-19. The data were produced by immunoSEQ multiplex PCR, yet TCRdb's version contains in-frame clones alone and is incomplete. The table records 150,000 to 200,000 clones, roughly 90% of them present only once. Material for sequencing was peripheral blood. The source is a man between 25 and 39 years old with COVID-19, enrolled during active disease. Each CDR3 is given with its conserved first and last residue. A D gene is named only where the DNA matches it firmly.

TRBJ1-6,TRBD1,TRBV14,CASSLRTGINTDSPLHF
TRBJ1-5,TRBD1,TRBV7-8,CATNRGLGQPQHF
TRBJ2-7,TRBD2,TRBV28,CASSLLKAGLAGRVYEQYF
TRBJ1-3,TRBD1,TRBV7-2,CASSPRQGSIGGNTIYF
TRBJ1-1,.,TRBV6-2/TRBV6-3,CASSGYGTPGEAFF
TRBJ1-3,TRBD1,TRBV18,CASSQARDRTGNTIYF
TRBJ1-4,.,TRBV10-3,CAIKTEGGEKLFF
TRBJ1-6,TRBD1,TRBV4-2,CASSQDPVGTGIGNSPLHF
TRBJ2-7,TRBD1,TRBV7-7,CASSKGQGSYEQYF
TRBJ1-1,TRBD1,TRBV6-5,CASSYSTGGDTEAFF
TRBJ2-7,.,TRBV3-1/TRBV3-2,CASSQGAGSYEQYF
TRBJ2-1,TRBD2,TRBV6-2/TRBV6-3,CASSPAPTSGRQYNEQFF
TRBJ1-3,.,TRBV7-2,CASSVPSEGSGNTIYF
TRBJ2-6,.,TRBV5-4,CASSLGGNRGANVLTF
TRBJ1-1,.,TRBV29-1,CSVGQNTEAFF
TRBJ1-2,.,TRBV3-1/TRBV3-2,CASSLDRRTNYGYTF
TRBJ2-1,.,TRBV3-1/TRBV3-2,CASSQWDLYNEQFF
TRBJ1-2,TRBD1,TRBV6-2/TRBV6-3,CASSSLPWDRPYDYGYTF
TRBJ2-5,.,TRBV28,CASSLGHLGETQYF
TRBJ2-7,.,TRBV21-1,CASSPPRGGLSCEQYF
TRBJ1-1,.,TRBV18,CASSPPGGSGSTEAFF
TRBJ1-2,TRBD1,TRBV6-5,CASSLTGTGWDGYTF
TRBJ2-3,TRBD2,TRBV25-1,CASSALSGRYGDTQYF